These 11 T cell receptor beta chains share one sample of origin, sequenced in a study of cytomegalovirus exposure and HLA in healthy donors. TCRdb's copy holds only in-frame clones and misses some; the assay was immunoSEQ multiplex PCR. Counted here are over 55,000 clones, around 96% occurring once; the ten biggest clones make up approximately 0.91%. Material for sequencing was PBMCs. Receptors were obtained from a man younger than 30 in good health and CMV-seronegative.

The chain is built from TRBV29-1 and TRBJ2-1, with D possibly being TRBD2 (5 bases). Germline V gene lookup returns CDR1 SQVTM and CDR2 ANQGSEA. This CDR3 is built from 12 residues. V was pared by 4 bases and J by 2 bases, with 6 bases between. DNA of the CDR3: TGCAGCGTTGGAGGGCCCTACAATGAGCAGTTCTTC. This translates into CSVGGPYNEQFF.

The V and J genes are TRBV10-3 and TRBJ1-5; TRBD1 is a possible D gene (6 bases). CDR3 length: 12 residues. V was clipped by 8 bases and J by 5 bases, with 10 bases between them. Germline V gene lookup returns CDR1 ENHRY and CDR2 SYGVKD. The CDR3 loop is CAIGDIYQPQHF. The CDR3 coding sequence is TGTGCCATCGGGGACATTTATCAGCCCCAGCATTTT.

The chain employs TRBV27 and TRBJ2-3, with 7 bases fitting TRBD2. The CDR3 sequence is 16 residues long. Germline loops: CDR1 MNHEY, CDR2 SMNVEV (reference sequence). V was pared by 2 bases and J by 6 bases, with 11 bases of the junction left unmatched. CDR3 in amino acids: CASSLVGREFLDTQYF. The CDR3 DNA sequence: TGTGCCAGCAGTTTAGTAGGGCGGGAGTTTCTTGATACGCAGTATTTT.

The rearrangement uses TRBV27 and TRBJ2-5; unclear D gene. This CDR3 is built from 13 residues. Trimming left V 2 bases short and J 3 bases short, with 7 bases between. The germline CDR1 and CDR2 sequences are MNHEY and SMNVEV (reference sequence). CDR3 sequence (DNA): TGTGCCAGCAGTTTACTGGCAGAAGAGACCCAGTACTTC. Amino acids: CASSLLAEETQYF.

The rearrangement links TRBV10-2 to TRBJ2-7, with a weak D call TRBD1 (6 bases). From germline, CDR1 is WSHSY and CDR2 SAAADI. The CDR3 is made up of 14 amino acids. V lost 7 bases to trimming and J lost 3 bases, with 16 bases between them. The CDR3 DNA sequence: TGCGCCAGCACTGCACCACAGGGCGGCTACGAGCAGTACTTC. Translated, it gives CASTAPQGGYEQYF.

CDR3 DNA: TGTGCCTGGAGGGGGGGACTAGCAGGTAATCCAGATACGCAGTATTTT. This translates into CAWRGGLAGNPDTQYF. The V gene is TRBV30, the J gene TRBJ2-3; 9 bases agree with TRBD2. J lost 4 bases, V lost 3 bases, and 11 bases had no gene match. The germline gives CDR1 GTSNPN, CDR2 SVGIG (reference sequence). This CDR3 contains 16 residues. Looking up the rest from reference TRBV30 and TRBJ2-3 gives the full variable domain: SQTIHQWPATLVQPVGSPLSLECTVEGTSNPNLYWYRQAAGRGLQLLFYSVGIGQISSEVPQNLSASRPQDRQFILSSKKLLLSDSGFYLCAWRGGLAGNPDTQYFGPGTRLTVL.

The rearrangement joins TRBV4-1 to TRBJ2-1; 8 bases fit TRBD1. CDR3 length equals 16 residues. Germline CDR1 and CDR2: MGHRA and YSYEKL. V shed 1 base, J shed 4 bases, and the junction held 6 bases outside the gene matches. CDR3 nucleotides: TGCGCCAGCAGCCAAGGAACAGGGGGGCGGTACAATGAGCAGTTCTTC. Residues: CASSQGTGGRYNEQFF.

The chain employs TRBV28 and TRBJ2-1; D remains unclear. Germline V gene sequence: CDR1 MDHEN, CDR2 SYDVKM. CDR3 size: 19 residues. Deletions cut 2 bases from V and 4 bases from J, with 24 bases between. CDR3 DNA sequence: TGTGCCAGCAGTTTAGTGGCGGAGACCCCAACGACTGGGTACAATGAGCAGTTCTTC. It yields the protein CASSLVAETPTTGYNEQFF.

This clone was recorded once. The chain joins TRBV4-1 to TRBJ1-2; D is uncertain. This CDR3 has 12 amino acids. Trimming took off 0 bases at V and 8 bases at J, with 7 bases between the two ends. CDR1 and CDR2 (germline): MGHRA, YSYEKL. The CDR3 bases are TGCGCCAGCAGCCAAGATGGCAGAGGCTACACCTTC. The encoded protein is CASSQDGRGYTF.

The chain is built from TRBV7-2 and TRBJ2-7, with D possibly matching TRBD1 (5 bases). Per the germline V gene, CDR1 is SGHTA and CDR2 is FQGNSA. Trimming left V 2 bases short and J 2 bases short, with 10 bases between. This CDR3 has 14 residues. CDR3 nucleotide sequence: TGTGCCAGCAGCTTAAGCAGGGATACCTACGAGCAGTACTTC. Encoded protein: CASSLSRDTYEQYF.

The sample holds one count of this clone. The genes are TRBV19 and TRBJ2-6, with D possibly being TRBD2 (5 bases). Germline CDR1 and CDR2: LNHDA and SQIVND (reference sequence). Trimming took off 0 bases at V and 3 bases at J, with 12 bases between the two ends. The CDR3 spans 17 residues. As DNA, the CDR3 is TGTGCCAGTAGTATAGAAAGCGTGAGGGATGGGGCCAACGTCCTGACTTTC. Protein sequence: CASSIESVRDGANVLTF.